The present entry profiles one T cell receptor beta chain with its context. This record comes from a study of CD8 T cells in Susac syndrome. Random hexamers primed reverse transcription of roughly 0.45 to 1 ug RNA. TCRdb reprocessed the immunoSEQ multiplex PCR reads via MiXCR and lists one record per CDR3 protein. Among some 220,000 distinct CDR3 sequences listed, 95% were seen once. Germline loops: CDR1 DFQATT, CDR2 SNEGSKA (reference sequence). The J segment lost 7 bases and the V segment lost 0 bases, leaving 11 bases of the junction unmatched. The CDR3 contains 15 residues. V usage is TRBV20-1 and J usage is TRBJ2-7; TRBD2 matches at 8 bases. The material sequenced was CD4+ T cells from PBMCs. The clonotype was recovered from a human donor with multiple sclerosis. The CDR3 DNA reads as TGCAGTGCTAGAGATGGAACTAGCGGCCGAAGGGAGCAGTACTTC. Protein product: CSARDGTSGRREQYF.